This TCR beta chain stems from a study of blood T cell repertoires in COVID-19. Study in general: Acute and convalescent COVID-19 samples came from the United States, Italy and Spain. Sources were T cells, B-cell-depleted T cells, or PBMCs; the material itself was cDNA or gDNA.

As handled by the study authors: Estimates of nucleated cell counts were drawn from the amplification of reference gene primers. TCRdb's table, derived via immunoSEQ multiplex PCR, lists solely in-frame clones and lacks some. D and trimming were read from the DNA, whereas the V and J calls and clone size are those reported in that table. This table has approximately 290,000 clones, 70% to 85% appearing once. This CDR3 comprises 12 residues. V shed 7 bases and J shed 6 bases, with 13 bases lying between them. Germline CDR1 and CDR2: SGHTA and FQGNSA. Followed over time, Seattle patients had been enrolled while infection was active.

The gene calls are TRBV7-2 and TRBJ2-7; D unresolved. The clonotype comes from a human donor with COVID-19, enrolled during active disease. The donor label of this sample is uncertain. The sequenced sample consisted of peripheral blood. CDR3 amino acids: CASNQLSGEQYF. CDR3 sequence (DNA): TGTGCCAGCAACCAACTCTCGGGCGAGCAGTACTTC.